A single sample gave rise to the 18 T cell receptor beta chains below, sequenced in a study of blood T cell repertoires in COVID-19. Some clones are missing from TCRdb's copy, which holds only in-frame ones; the method was immunoSEQ multiplex PCR. Found here are hundreds of thousands of clones, about 91% of them singletons; the top ten hold 5.5% to 8%. The specimen sequenced was peripheral blood. The receptors come from a woman younger than 45 who had recovered from COVID-19.

The J gene is TRBJ2-7, the V gene TRBV12-3 or TRBV12-4; weak D call: TRBD2 (7 bases). CDR3 size: 13 residues. The V and J ends lost 6 bases and 7 bases respectively, with 16 bases between them. CDR3 nucleotides: TGTGCCAGCAGCCCGGGGGGCCGGGGGGAGCAGTACTTC. It encodes CASSPGGRGEQYF.

The J gene is TRBJ1-2, the V gene TRBV6-5; D possibly corresponds to TRBD1 (5 bases). This CDR3 has 15 amino acids. V lost 6 bases to trimming and J lost 7 bases, with 21 bases between them. The germline V gene has CDR1 MNHEY and CDR2 SVGAGI. The CDR3 loop is CASRDDNTGGGGYTF. CDR3 bases: TGTGCCAGCAGAGACGATAACACGGGCGGGGGTGGCTACACCTTC.

This clone was detected only once. The chain has TRBV29-1 and TRBJ1-2, with TRBD1 matching 7 bases. With 1 base clipped from V and 5 bases from J, the junction kept 16 bases outside the gene matches. The germline V gene has CDR1 SQVTM and CDR2 ANQGSEA. The CDR3 covers 17 residues. CDR3 sequence (DNA): TGCAGCGTTGAAGTTGGGCTCACAGGGGTAATAGGTTATGGCTACACCTTC. Translating it yields CSVEVGLTGVIGYGYTF.

The rearrangement uses TRBV18 and TRBJ1-3; D remains unclear. Trimming removed 3 bases at V and 2 bases at J, with 11 bases between. The V gene's germline CDR1 is KGHSH and CDR2 LQKENI. CDR3 length: 15 residues. CDR3 coding DNA: TGTGCCAGCTCACCGCAAGGTACTACTGGAAACACCATATATTTT. This encodes CASSPQGTTGNTIYF.

V gene TRBV5-1 combines with J gene TRBJ2-3, with D possibly TRBD2 on 6 matching bases. This CDR3 is 16 amino acids long. The V and J ends lost 4 bases and 6 bases respectively, with 21 bases between them. Germline V CDR1 and CDR2: SGHRS, YFSETQ. This chain's CDR3 is CASSPGGTARPDTQYF. Written as DNA, the CDR3 is TGCGCCAGCAGCCCCGGGGGAACGGCGCGACCGGATACGCAGTATTTT.

The rearrangement joins TRBV19 to TRBJ1-5, with 9 bases identical to TRBD1. CDR3 size: 15 residues. With 4 bases clipped from V and 7 bases from J, the junction kept 8 bases outside the gene matches. Germline V lookup: CDR1 LNHDA, CDR2 SQIVND (reference sequence). The CDR3 DNA is TGTGCCAGTAGTACCATCGGGACAGGGCACCAGCCCCAGCATTTT. Its translation: CASSTIGTGHQPQHF.

The V call is TRBV2, the J call TRBJ1-1, with D unclear. Trimming pared 1 base from V and 6 bases from J, leaving 12 bases between. In germline, CDR1 is SNHLY, CDR2 FYNNEI. This CDR3 has 14 amino acids. The CDR3 spells CASSEVSTIPEAFF. CDR3 in DNA: TGTGCCAGCAGTGAAGTCTCGACAATCCCTGAAGCTTTCTTT. The full variable domain, in which reference TRBV2 and TRBJ1-1 provide the parts outside the CDR3, is EPEVTQTPSHQVTQMGQEVILRCVPISNHLYFYWYRQILGQKVEFLVSFYNNEISEKSEIFDDQFSVERPDGSNFTLKIRSTKLEDSAMYFCASSEVSTIPEAFFGQGTRLTVV.

The chain is built from TRBV28 and TRBJ2-5, with 9 bases aligning to TRBD1. CDR3 length equals 15 residues. J was trimmed by 5 bases and V by 5 bases; bases with no gene match: 9. CDR1 MDHEN and CDR2 SYDVKM come from the germline V gene. The CDR3, as DNA: TGTGCCAGCAGTCCCGGGACAGGGAGGAGGGAGACCCAGTACTTC. The encoded protein is CASSPGTGRRETQYF.

The chain joins TRBV25-1 to TRBJ1-5, with D unclear. Trimming shortened V by 3 bases and J by 3 bases, and 6 bases separated the two germline ends. From germline, CDR1 is MGHDK and CDR2 SYGVNS. The CDR3 contains 13 residues. The CDR3, as DNA: TGTGCCAGCAGTGACCGAGACAATCAGCCCCAGCATTTT. Residues: CASSDRDNQPQHF.

The CDR3 DNA follows: TGTGCCACCAGCAGAGAGGGGACAGCGAACACCGGGGAGCTGTTTTTT. This sequence encodes CATSREGTANTGELFF. The chain carries TRBV15 and TRBJ2-2; 7 nucleotides agree with TRBD1. V lost 0 bases to trimming and J lost 0 bases; unmatched junction nucleotides: 1. The CDR3 loop spans 16 amino acids. CDR1 is LNHNV and CDR2 is YYDKDF in the germline V gene (reference sequence).

The chain combines TRBV9 with TRBJ2-2, with 7 bases aligning to TRBD1. V lost 4 bases, J lost 11 bases, and 20 bases stayed unmatched. This CDR3 contains 17 residues. Germline V gene lookup returns CDR1 SGDLS and CDR2 YYNGEE. CDR3 in DNA: TGTGCCAGCAGCTCCAACGAGGGGACAGTGAATATTTTTGAGCTGTTTTTT. Translation: CASSSNEGTVNIFELFF. The complete variable domain, with remaining parts taken from reference TRBV9 and TRBJ2-2, reads DSGVTQTPKHLITATGQRVTLRCSPRSGDLSVYWYQQSLDQGLQFLIQYYNGEERAKGNILERFSAQQFPDLHSELNLSSLELGDSALYFCASSSNEGTVNIFELFFGEGSRLTVL.

The chain recombines TRBV5-1 with TRBJ1-6; maybe TRBD1 (5 bases). V shed 0 bases and J shed 7 bases, with 17 bases lying between them. The CDR3 is 17 amino acids. CDR1 is SGHRS and CDR2 is YFSETQ in the germline V gene. As DNA, the CDR3 is TGCGCCAGCAGCTTGGCCATGGGCGACAGTAGAAATTCACCCCTCCACTTT. Translating gives CASSLAMGDSRNSPLHF.

The genes are TRBV29-1 and TRBJ2-4, with TRBD1 matching over 7 bases. Germline CDR1 is SQVTM and CDR2 is ANQGSEA. V lost 7 bases and J lost 2; bases outside the gene matches: 14. The CDR3 spans 16 residues. The CDR3 coding sequence is TGCAGCGCCGTGGGGGACATGACAGGGCCCAAAAACATTCAGTACTTC. Translated, it gives CSAVGDMTGPKNIQYF.

This chain joins TRBV2 and TRBJ2-5; 12 bases line up with TRBD2. This CDR3 spans 15 amino acids. The ends lost 7 bases at V and 5 bases at J; junction bases unmatched: 8. Per germline, CDR1 SNHLY and CDR2 FYNNEI. This CDR3 is CASKASGGDVETQYF. CDR3 in DNA: TGTGCCAGCAAGGCTAGCGGGGGGGATGTGGAGACCCAGTACTTC.

J is TRBJ2-2 and V is TRBV4-1; weak D call: TRBD2 (5 bases). This CDR3 has 15 amino acids. The V end was cut by 8 bases, the J end by 4 bases, with 17 bases between. The germline gives CDR1 MGHRA, CDR2 YSYEKL. The CDR3 protein is CASRALGSSTGELFF. For the CDR3, the DNA is TGCGCCAGCCGGGCACTAGGTTCGAGCACCGGGGAGCTGTTTTTT.

The chain employs TRBV24-1 and TRBJ2-1; 9 nucleotides align to TRBD1. Trimming cost V 4 bases and J 0 bases; bases outside gene matches: 6. CDR1 is KGHDR, CDR2 SFDVKD, per germline. The CDR3 length is 17 residues. CDR3: CATSDPDRGSSYNEQFF. In DNA form, the CDR3 reads TGTGCCACCAGTGACCCTGACAGGGGGAGCTCCTACAATGAGCAGTTCTTC.

V gene TRBV6-2 or TRBV6-3 combines with J gene TRBJ1-2; D perhaps matches TRBD1 (6 bases). V gave up 2 bases and J gave up 0 bases, with 10 bases separating them. This CDR3 spans 15 amino acids. Germline V gene lookup returns CDR1 MNHEY and CDR2 SVGEGT. The CDR3 DNA follows: TGTGCCAGCAGTTACGCGACAGGAACTAACTATGGCTACACCTTC. This sequence encodes CASSYATGTNYGYTF.

CDR3 bases: TGTGCCAGCAGCCCGGGAAATTGGGGCACTGAAGCTTTCTTT. This codes for CASSPGNWGTEAFF. The chain has TRBV28 and TRBJ1-1; D gene ambiguous. The CDR3 length is 14 residues. CDR1 is MDHEN, CDR2 SYDVKM, per germline. The V gene lost 6 bases and the J gene lost 4 bases, with 15 bases spanning the gap. The variable domain in full, with the rest retrieved from reference TRBV28 and TRBJ1-1, is DVKVTQSSRYLVKRTGEKVFLECVQDMDHENMFWYRQDPGLGLRLIYFSYDVKMKEKGDIPEGYSVSREKKERFSLILESASTNQTSMYLCASSPGNWGTEAFFGQGTRLTVV.